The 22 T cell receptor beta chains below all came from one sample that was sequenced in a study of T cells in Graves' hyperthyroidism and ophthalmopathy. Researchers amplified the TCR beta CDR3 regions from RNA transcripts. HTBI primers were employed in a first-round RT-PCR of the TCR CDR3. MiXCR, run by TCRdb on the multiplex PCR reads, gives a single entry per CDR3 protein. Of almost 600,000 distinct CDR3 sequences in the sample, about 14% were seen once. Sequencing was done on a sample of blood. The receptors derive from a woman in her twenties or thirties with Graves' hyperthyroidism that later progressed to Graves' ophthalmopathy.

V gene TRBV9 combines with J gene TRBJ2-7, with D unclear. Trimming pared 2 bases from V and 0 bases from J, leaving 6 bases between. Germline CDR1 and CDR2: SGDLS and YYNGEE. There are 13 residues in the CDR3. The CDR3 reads CASSVPPSYEQYF. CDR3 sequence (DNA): TGTGCCAGCAGCGTTCCGCCCTCCTACGAGCAGTACTTC.

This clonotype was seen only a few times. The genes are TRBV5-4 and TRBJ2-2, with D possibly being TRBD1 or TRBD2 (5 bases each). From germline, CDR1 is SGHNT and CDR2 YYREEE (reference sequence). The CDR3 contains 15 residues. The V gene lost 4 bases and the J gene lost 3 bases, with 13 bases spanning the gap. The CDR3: CASSRAGTDTGELFF. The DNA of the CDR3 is TGTGCCAGCAGCAGGGCCGGGACGGACACCGGGGAGCTGTTTTTT. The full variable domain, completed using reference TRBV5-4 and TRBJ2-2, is ETGVTQSPTHLIKTRGQQVTLRCSSQSGHNTVSWYQQALGQGPQFIFQYYREEENGRGNFPPRFSGLQFPNYSSELNVNALELDDSALYLCASSRAGTDTGELFFGEGSRLTVL.

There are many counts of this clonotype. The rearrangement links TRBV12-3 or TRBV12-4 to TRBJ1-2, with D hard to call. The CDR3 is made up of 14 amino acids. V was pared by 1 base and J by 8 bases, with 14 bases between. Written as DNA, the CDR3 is TGTGCCAGCAGTTTAGGGCCTTTTTCCTCGGGCTACACCTTC. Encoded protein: CASSLGPFSSGYTF.

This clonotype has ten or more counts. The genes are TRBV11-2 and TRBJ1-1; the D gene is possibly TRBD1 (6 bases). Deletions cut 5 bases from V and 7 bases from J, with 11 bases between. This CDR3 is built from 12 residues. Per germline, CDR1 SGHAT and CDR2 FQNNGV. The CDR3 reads CASSRTDYEAFF. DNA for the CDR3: TGTGCCAGCAGCAGGACAGATTATGAAGCTTTCTTT.

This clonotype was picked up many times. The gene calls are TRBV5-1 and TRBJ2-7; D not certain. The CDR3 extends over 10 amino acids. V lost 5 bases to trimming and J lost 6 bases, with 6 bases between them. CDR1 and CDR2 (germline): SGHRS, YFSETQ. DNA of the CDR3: TGCGCCAGCAGTAGCCGCGAGCAGTACTTC. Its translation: CASSSREQYF.

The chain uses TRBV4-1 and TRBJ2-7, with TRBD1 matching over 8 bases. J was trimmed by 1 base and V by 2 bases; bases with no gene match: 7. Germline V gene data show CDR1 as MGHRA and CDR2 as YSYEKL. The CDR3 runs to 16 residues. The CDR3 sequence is CASSQTGTGGSYEQYF. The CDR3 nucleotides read TGCGCCAGCAGCCAAACCGGGACAGGAGGTTCCTACGAGCAGTACTTC.

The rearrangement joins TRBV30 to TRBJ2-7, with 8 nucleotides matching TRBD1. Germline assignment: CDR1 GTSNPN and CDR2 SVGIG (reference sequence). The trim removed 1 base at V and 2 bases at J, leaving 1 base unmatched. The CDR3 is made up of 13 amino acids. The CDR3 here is CAWSGQGPYEQYF. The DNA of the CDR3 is TGTGCCTGGAGTGGACAGGGGCCCTACGAGCAGTACTTC.

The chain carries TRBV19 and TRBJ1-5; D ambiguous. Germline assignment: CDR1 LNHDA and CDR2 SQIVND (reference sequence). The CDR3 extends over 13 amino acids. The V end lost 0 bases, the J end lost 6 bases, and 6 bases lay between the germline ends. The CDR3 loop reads CASSIDLSQPQHF. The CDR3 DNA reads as TGTGCCAGTAGTATAGATCTGAGTCAGCCCCAGCATTTT.

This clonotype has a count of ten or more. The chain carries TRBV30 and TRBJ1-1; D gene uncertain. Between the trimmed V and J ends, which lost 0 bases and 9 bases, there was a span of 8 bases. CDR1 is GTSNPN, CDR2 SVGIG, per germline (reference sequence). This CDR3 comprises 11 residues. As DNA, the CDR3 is TGTGCCTGGAGTGTAGCAGGAAAAGCTTTCTTT. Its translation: CAWSVAGKAFF.

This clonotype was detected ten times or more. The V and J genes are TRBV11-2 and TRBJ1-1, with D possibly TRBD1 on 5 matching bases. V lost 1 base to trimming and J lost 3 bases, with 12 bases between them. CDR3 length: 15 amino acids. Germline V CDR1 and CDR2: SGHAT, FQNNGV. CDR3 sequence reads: CASSLVVGGDTEAFF. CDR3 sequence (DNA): TGTGCCAGCAGCTTAGTGGTGGGGGGGGACACTGAAGCTTTCTTT.

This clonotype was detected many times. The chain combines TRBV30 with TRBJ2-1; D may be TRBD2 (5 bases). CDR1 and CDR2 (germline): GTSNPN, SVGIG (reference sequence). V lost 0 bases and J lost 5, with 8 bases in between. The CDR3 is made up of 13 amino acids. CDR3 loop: CAWSVEADNEQFF. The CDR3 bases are TGTGCCTGGAGTGTTGAAGCGGACAATGAGCAGTTCTTC.

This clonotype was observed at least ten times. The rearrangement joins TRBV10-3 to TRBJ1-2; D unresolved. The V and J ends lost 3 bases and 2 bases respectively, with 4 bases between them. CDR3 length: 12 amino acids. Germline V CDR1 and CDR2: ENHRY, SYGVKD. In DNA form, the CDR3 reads TGTGCCATCAGTGACAGCAACTATGGCTACACCTTC. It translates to CAISDSNYGYTF.

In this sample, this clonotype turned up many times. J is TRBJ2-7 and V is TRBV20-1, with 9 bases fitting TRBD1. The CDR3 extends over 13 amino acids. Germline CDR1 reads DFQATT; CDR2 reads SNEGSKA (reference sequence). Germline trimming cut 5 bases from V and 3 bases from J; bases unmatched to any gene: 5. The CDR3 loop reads CSAPGTGNYEQYF. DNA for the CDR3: TGCAGTGCTCCCGGGACAGGGAACTACGAGCAGTACTTC.

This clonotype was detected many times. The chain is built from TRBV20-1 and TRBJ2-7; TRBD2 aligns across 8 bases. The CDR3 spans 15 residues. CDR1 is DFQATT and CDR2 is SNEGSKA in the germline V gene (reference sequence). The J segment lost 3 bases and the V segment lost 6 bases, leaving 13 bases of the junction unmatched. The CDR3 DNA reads TGCAGTGCGAGAACCCCGGGACTAGGGCTCTACGAGCAGTACTTC. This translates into CSARTPGLGLYEQYF.

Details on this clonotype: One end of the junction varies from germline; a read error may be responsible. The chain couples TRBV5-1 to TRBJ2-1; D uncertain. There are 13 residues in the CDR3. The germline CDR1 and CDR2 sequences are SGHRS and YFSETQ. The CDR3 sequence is CASSLSKPNEQFF. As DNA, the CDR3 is TGTGCCAGCAGCCTCTCTAAACCTAATGAGCAGTTCTTC.

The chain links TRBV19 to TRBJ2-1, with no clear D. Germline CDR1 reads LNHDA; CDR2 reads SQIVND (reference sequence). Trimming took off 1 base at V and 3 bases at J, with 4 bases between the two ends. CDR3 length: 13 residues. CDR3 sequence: CASSIVIYNEQFF. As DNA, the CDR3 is TGTGCCAGTAGTATAGTCATCTACAATGAGCAGTTCTTC. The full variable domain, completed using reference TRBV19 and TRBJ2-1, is DGGITQSPKYLFRKEGQNVTLSCEQNLNHDAMYWYRQDPGQGLRLIYYSQIVNDFQKGDIAEGYSVSREKKESFPLTVTSAQKNPTAFYLCASSIVIYNEQFFGPGTRLTVL.

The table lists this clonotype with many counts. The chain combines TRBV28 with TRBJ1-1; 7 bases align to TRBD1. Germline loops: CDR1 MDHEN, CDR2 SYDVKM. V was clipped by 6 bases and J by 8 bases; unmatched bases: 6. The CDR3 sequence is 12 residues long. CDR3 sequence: CASRFLTGEAFF. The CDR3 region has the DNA TGTGCCAGCAGGTTTTTGACAGGGGAAGCTTTCTTT.

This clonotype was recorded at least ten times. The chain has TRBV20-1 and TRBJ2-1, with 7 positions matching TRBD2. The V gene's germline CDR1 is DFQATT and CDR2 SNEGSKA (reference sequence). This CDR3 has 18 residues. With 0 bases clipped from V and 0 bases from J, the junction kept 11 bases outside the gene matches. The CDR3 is CSARDDPSGFSSYNEQFF. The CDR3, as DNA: TGCAGTGCTAGAGATGACCCTAGCGGCTTTAGCTCCTACAATGAGCAGTTCTTC.

CDR3: CASGFPGGGYEQYF. In DNA form, the CDR3 reads TGTGCTAGTGGTTTCCCAGGGGGGGGCTACGAGCAGTACTTC. J is TRBJ2-7 and V is TRBV12-5, with D possibly called TRBD1 or TRBD2 (7 bases each). Germline loops: CDR1 LGHNT, CDR2 FRNRAP. The CDR3 is 14 residues long. V was shortened by 3 bases and J by 3 bases, with 12 bases between the two germline ends.

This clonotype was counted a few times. The CDR3 DNA sequence: TGTGCCAGCAGTTCGCCGGGACTAGCTGAAATCGATGAGCAGTTCTTC. Residues: CASSSPGLAEIDEQFF. The J gene is TRBJ2-1, the V gene TRBV28; 9 positions agree with TRBD2. The V gene end was trimmed by 4 bases and the J gene end by 8 bases; junction bases not matched to a gene: 12. The CDR3 is made up of 16 amino acids. The V gene's germline CDR1 is MDHEN and CDR2 SYDVKM.

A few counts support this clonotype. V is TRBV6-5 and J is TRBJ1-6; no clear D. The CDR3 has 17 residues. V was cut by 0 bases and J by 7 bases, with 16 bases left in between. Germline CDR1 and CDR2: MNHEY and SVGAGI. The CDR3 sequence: CASSYSGLGIHNSPLHF. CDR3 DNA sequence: TGTGCCAGCAGTTACTCGGGGTTAGGGATCCACAATTCACCCCTCCACTTT.

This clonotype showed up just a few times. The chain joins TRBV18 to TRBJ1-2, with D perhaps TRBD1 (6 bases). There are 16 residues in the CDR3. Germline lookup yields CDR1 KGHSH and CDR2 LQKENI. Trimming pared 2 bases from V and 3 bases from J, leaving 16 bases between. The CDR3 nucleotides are TGTGCCAGCTCACCAGATGCACGGGGGGGCGACTATGGCTACACCTTC. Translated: CASSPDARGGDYGYTF. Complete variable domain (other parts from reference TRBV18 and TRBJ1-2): NAGVMQNPRHLVRRRGQEARLRCSPMKGHSHVYWYRQLPEEGLKFMVYLQKENIIDESGMPKERFSAEFPKEGPSILRIQQVVRGDSAAYFCASSPDARGGDYGYTFGSGTRLTVV.